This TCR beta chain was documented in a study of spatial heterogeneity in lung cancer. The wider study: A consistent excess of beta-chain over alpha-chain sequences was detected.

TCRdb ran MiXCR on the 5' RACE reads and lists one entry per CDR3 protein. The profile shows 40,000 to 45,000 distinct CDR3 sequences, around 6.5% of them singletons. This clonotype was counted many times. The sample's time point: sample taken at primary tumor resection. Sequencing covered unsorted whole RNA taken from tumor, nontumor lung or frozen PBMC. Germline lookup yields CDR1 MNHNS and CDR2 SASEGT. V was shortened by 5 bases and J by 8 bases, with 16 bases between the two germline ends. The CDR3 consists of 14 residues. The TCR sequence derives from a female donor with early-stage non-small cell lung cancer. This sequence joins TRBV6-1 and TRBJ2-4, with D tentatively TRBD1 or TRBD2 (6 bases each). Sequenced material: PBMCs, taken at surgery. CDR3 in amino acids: CASSPLVRGDIQYF. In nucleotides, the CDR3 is TGTGCCAGCAGTCCACTAGTAAGGGGGGACATTCAGTACTTC.